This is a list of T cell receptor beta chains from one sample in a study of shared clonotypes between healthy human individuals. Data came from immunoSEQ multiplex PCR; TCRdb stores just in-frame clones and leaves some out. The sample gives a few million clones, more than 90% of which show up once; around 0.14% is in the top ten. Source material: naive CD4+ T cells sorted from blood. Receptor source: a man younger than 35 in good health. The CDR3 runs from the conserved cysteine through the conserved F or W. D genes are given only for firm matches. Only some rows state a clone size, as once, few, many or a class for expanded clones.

CASSGRGGNQPQHF,TGTGCCAGCAGTGGGAGGGGAGGCAATCAGCCCCAGCATTTT,-,-,TRBJ1-5,TRBV2
CASSLAQDGQYF,TGTGCCAGCAGCTTGGCCCAGGACGGGCAGTACTTC,-,-,TRBJ2-5,TRBV5-6
CASSPSGGRTDTQYF,TGTGCCAGCAGCCCAAGCGGGGGGCGCACAGATACGCAGTATTTT,-,TRBD2,TRBJ2-3,TRBV7-2
CASSDGTLGNTIYF,TGTGCCAGCAGTGATGGGACACTCGGAAACACCATATATTTT,-,-,TRBJ1-3,TRBV6-6
CASSFTGGPEQYF,TGCGCCAGCAGCTTCACAGGGGGTCCCGAGCAGTACTTC,-,TRBD1,TRBJ2-7,TRBV5-1
CSATRVYEQFF,TGCAGTGCTACCAGGGTTTATGAGCAGTTCTTC,-,-,TRBJ2-1,TRBV20-1
CAGRDSLYEQYF,TGTGCCGGCCGGGACAGCCTCTACGAGCAGTACTTC,-,TRBD1,TRBJ2-7,TRBV11-3
CASGRLAGVGDTQYF,TGTGCCAGCGGTCGACTAGCGGGGGTGGGAGATACGCAGTATTTT,-,TRBD2,TRBJ2-3,TRBV6-5
CASSSQQGNTEAFF,TGTGCCAGCAGTTCCCAACAGGGTAACACTGAAGCTTTCTTT,-,-,TRBJ1-1,TRBV6-5
CASSNRIGTGTSGYGYTF,TGTGCCAGTAGTAACAGAATCGGGACAGGGACCAGTGGCTATGGCTACACCTTC,-,TRBD1,TRBJ1-2,TRBV19
CASSRTADSNQPQHF,TGTGCCAGCAGTAGGACAGCTGATAGCAATCAGCCCCAGCATTTT,-,-,TRBJ1-5,TRBV6-5
CASSQDRPGTGADTIYF,TGTGCCAGCAGCCAAGATAGGCCCGGGACAGGAGCGGACACCATATATTTT,-,TRBD1,TRBJ1-3,TRBV4-2
CASSAGTGPLGRETQYF,TGTGCCAGCAGCGCCGGGACAGGGCCTCTCGGCCGGGAGACCCAGTACTTC,-,TRBD1,TRBJ2-5,TRBV9
CASSYGGFQETQYF,TGTGCCAGCAGTTACGGCGGATTCCAAGAGACCCAGTACTTC,-,-,TRBJ2-5,TRBV6-5
CASSSDTATNEKLFF,TGTGCCAGCAGTTCGGACACTGCAACTAATGAAAAACTGTTTTTT,-,-,TRBJ1-4,TRBV27
CASSTIDTFYEQYF,TGTGCCAGCAGTACCATTGACACCTTCTACGAGCAGTACTTC,once,-,TRBJ2-7,TRBV6-1
CASSQVSGRAGDEQFF,TGCGCCAGCAGCCAAGTGAGCGGGAGGGCCGGGGATGAGCAGTTCTTC,few,TRBD2,TRBJ2-1,TRBV4-3
CASSRTGMNTEAFF,TGTGCCAGCAGTAGGACAGGGATGAACACTGAAGCTTTCTTT,few,TRBD1,TRBJ1-1,TRBV7-9
CASSEYRGQMQYF,TGTGCCAGCAGTGAATATAGGGGACAGATGCAGTATTTT,-,TRBD1,TRBJ2-3,TRBV25-1
CASSPTSRETQYF,TGTGCCAGCAGCCCAACATCCCGAGAGACCCAGTACTTC,-,-,TRBJ2-5,TRBV7-2